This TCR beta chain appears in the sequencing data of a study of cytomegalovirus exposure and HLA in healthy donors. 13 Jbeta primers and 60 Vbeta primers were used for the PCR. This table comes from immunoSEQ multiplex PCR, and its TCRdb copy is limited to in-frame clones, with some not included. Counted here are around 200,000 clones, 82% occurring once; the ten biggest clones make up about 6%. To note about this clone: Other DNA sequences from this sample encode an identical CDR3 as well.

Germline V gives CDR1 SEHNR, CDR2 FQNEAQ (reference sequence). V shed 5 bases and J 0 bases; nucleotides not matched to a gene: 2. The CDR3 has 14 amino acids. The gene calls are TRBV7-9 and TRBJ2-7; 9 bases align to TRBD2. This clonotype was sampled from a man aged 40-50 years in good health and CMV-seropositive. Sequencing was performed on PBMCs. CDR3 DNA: TGTGCCAGCAGCCTTAGCGGGAGCTCCTACGAGCAGTACTTC. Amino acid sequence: CASSLSGSSYEQYF.